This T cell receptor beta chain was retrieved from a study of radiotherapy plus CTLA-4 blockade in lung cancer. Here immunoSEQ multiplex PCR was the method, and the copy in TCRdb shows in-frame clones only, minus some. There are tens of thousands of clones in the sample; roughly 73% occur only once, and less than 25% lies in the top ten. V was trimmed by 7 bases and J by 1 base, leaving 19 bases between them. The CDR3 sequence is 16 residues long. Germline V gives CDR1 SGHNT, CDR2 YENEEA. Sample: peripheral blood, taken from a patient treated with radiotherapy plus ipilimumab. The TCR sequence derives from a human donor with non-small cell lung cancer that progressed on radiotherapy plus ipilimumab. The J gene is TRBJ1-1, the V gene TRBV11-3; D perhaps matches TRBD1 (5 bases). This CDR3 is CASNPPGRTKNTEAFF. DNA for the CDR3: TGTGCCAGCAACCCGCCAGGGCGAACGAAGAACACTGAAGCTTTCTTT. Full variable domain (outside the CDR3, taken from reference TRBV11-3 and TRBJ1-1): EAGVVQSPRYKIIEKKQPVAFWCNPISGHNTLYWYLQNLGQGPELLIRYENEEAVDDSQLPKDRFSAERLKGVDSTLKIQPAELGDSAVYLCASNPPGRTKNTEAFFGQGTRLTVV.